This T cell receptor beta chain was sequenced for a study of T cells in Graves' hyperthyroidism and ophthalmopathy. Per the germline V gene, CDR1 is SNHLY and CDR2 is FYNNEI. The V and J ends lost 2 bases and 11 bases respectively, with 13 bases between them. The CDR3 spans 13 residues. From RNA transcripts, TCR beta CDR3 regions were amplified. A first-round RT-PCR of the TCR CDR3 used the HTBI primer set. TCRdb re-called the multiplex PCR reads through MiXCR, storing one row per CDR3 protein. The sample yields 500,000 to 800,000 distinct CDR3 sequences, about 45% seen once. This clonotype was recorded at least ten times.

The sample was peripheral blood or thyroid tissue (not recorded which). The sequence came from an adult man with Graves' disease, either hyperthyroidism or ophthalmopathy (not recorded which). The chain carries TRBV2 and TRBJ1-5, with D hard to call. CDR3 in DNA: TGTGCCAGCAGTGAATATGCGGGCGAGTCCCAGCATTTT. It is translated as CASSEYAGESQHF.